This section outlines one T cell receptor (beta chain) sequence together with its context. Its cognate antigen is unknown. The CDR3 is 12 residues long. CDR1 and CDR2 (germline): SQVTM, ANQGSEA. V lost 4 bases and J lost 1, with 7 bases in between. These data belong to a study of post-analysis software for immune sequencing data. About the study: Progressive-relapsing, secondary progressive and relapsing-remitting multiple sclerosis were among the disease courses included.

Study-level points and caveats: When patients were compared with controls, about five TRBV segments were more frequent, TRBV5-6, TRBV5-1 and TRBV20-1 among them.

Every TCR beta cDNA library bore unique molecular identifiers. A few hundred thousand cDNA molecules were obtained from 1 to 10 million T cells. TCRdb re-called the PCR reads with MiXCR, one entry per CDR3 protein. The data hold approximately 630,000 distinct CDR3 sequences, with around 60% observed a single time. V usage is TRBV29-1 and J usage is TRBJ2-5, with D possibly TRBD2 on 5 matching bases. The sample consisted of blood. This clonotype was sampled from a girl aged 2 to 10 with multiple sclerosis. CDR3 amino acids: CSVAGSQETQYF. The DNA for the CDR3 is TGCAGCGTTGCGGGGAGCCAAGAGACCCAGTACTTC.